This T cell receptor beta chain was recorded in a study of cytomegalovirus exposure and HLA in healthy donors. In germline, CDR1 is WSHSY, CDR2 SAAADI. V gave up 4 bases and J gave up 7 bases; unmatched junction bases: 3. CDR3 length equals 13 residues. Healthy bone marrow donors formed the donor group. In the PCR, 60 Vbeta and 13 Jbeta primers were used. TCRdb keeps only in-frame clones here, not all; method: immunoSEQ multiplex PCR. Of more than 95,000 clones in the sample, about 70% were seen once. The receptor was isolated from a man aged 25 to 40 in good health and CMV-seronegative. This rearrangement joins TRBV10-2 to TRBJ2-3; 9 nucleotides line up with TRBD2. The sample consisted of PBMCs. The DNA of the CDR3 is TGCGCCAGCAGTGGGCGGGAGGGCAATACGCAGTATTTT. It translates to CASSGREGNTQYF.